These 10 T cell receptor beta chains share one sample of origin, sequenced in a study of regulatory T cells in long-lasting Graves disease. The time point denotes: newly diagnosed GD, antithyroid drugs for less than 3 months. TCR sequences were obtained from RNA taken from PBMCs. Combining iRepertoire HTBI primers with Arm-PCR of CDR3 regions, the authors built TCR beta libraries. TCRdb re-called the multiplex PCR reads with MiXCR, one entry per CDR3 protein. Of 450,000 to 650,000 distinct CDR3 sequences in the sample, 16% were seen once. These sequences were also reported in another study, on T cells in Graves' hyperthyroidism and ophthalmopathy.

This specimen was peripheral blood mononuclear cells (PBMCs), taken at new diagnosis, from a patient treated with antithyroid drugs. These TCRs come from a woman aged 35 to 60 with Graves disease.

The V call is TRBV5-4, the J call TRBJ2-5; maybe TRBD2 (5 bases). V was cut by 3 bases and J by 0 bases, with 6 bases left in between. Germline CDR1 and CDR2: SGHNT and YYREEE (reference sequence). There are 13 residues in the CDR3. The CDR3 loop reads CASSSRDQETQYF. CDR3 nucleotides: TGTGCCAGCAGCTCGAGGGACCAAGAGACCCAGTACTTC. The full variable domain, completed using reference TRBV5-4 and TRBJ2-5, is ETGVTQSPTHLIKTRGQQVTLRCSSQSGHNTVSWYQQALGQGPQFIFQYYREEENGRGNFPPRFSGLQFPNYSSELNVNALELDDSALYLCASSSRDQETQYFGPGTRLLVL.

The chain carries TRBV11-2 and TRBJ1-4, with 9 bases that match TRBD1. CDR1 is SGHAT and CDR2 is FQNNGV in the germline V gene. V gave up 7 bases and J gave up 5 bases; unmatched junction bases: 8. The CDR3 spans 15 residues. CDR3 amino acids: CASTFLGQGNEKLFF. The CDR3 coding sequence is TGTGCCAGCACCTTTCTGGGACAGGGCAATGAAAAACTGTTTTTT.

This clonotype came up a few times. V is TRBV7-9 and J is TRBJ1-1, with 9 bases aligning to TRBD1. Germline CDR1 reads SEHNR; CDR2 reads FQNEAQ (reference sequence). With 5 bases clipped from V and 4 bases from J, the junction kept 11 bases outside the gene matches. The CDR3 spans 16 residues. The CDR3 protein is CASSKAGTGHGTEAFF. CDR3 nucleotide sequence: TGTGCCAGCAGCAAAGCCGGGACAGGGCATGGCACTGAAGCTTTCTTT.

This clonotype was counted many times. The chain is built from TRBV6-5 and TRBJ1-4, with a weak D call TRBD1 (5 bases). The V and J ends lost 3 bases and 10 bases respectively, with 9 bases between them. This CDR3 is built from 12 residues. Germline V CDR1 and CDR2: MNHEY, SVGAGI. The CDR3 DNA sequence: TGTGCCAGCAGTTATCAGGGCGGAAAACTGTTTTTT. It codes for CASSYQGGKLFF.

The chain joins TRBV3-1 to TRBJ1-4; TRBD1 agrees at 12 bases. The germline CDR1 and CDR2 sequences are LGHDT and YNNKEL (reference sequence). Trimming took 4 bases from V and 8 from J; bases not matched to a gene: 8. This CDR3 is built from 16 residues. CDR3 sequence reads: CASSLGTGGFREKLFF. The DNA of the CDR3 is TGTGCCAGCAGCCTGGGGACAGGGGGCTTCCGCGAAAAACTGTTTTTT.

Comment on this clonotype: A much larger clone sits a single nucleotide away, making a read error possible. The V and J genes are TRBV2 and TRBJ1-2; D ambiguous. Germline CDR1 and CDR2: SNHLY and FYNNEI. The CDR3 is made up of 14 amino acids. This CDR3 is CASSPETPNYSYTF. CDR3 sequence (DNA): TGTGCCAGCAGTCCTGAGACACCTAACTATAGCTACACCTTC.

The rearrangement uses TRBV5-5 and TRBJ1-3; no clear D. The V gene lost 6 bases and the J gene lost 0 bases, with 10 bases spanning the gap. CDR3 length: 14 amino acids. The germline gives CDR1 SGHKS, CDR2 YYEKEE (reference sequence). The CDR3, as DNA: TGTGCCAGCACCGTTGAGGGCTCTGGAAACACCATATATTTT. Encoded protein: CASTVEGSGNTIYF.

As for this clonotype: The junction shows a germline mismatch at one end, possibly a read error. The chain recombines TRBV27 with TRBJ2-1; D is unclear. The CDR3 runs 12 residues. Germline CDR1 is MNHEY and CDR2 is SMNVEV (reference sequence). The chain's CDR3 is CASSLTYDEQFF. In nucleotides, the CDR3 is TGTGCCAGCAGCTTAACCTACGATGAGCAGTTCTTC.

The rearrangement joins TRBV20-1 to TRBJ1-1; D is unclear. The CDR3 contains 11 residues. The V end lost 0 bases, the J end lost 3 bases, and 2 bases lay between the germline ends. Germline V gene lookup returns CDR1 DFQATT and CDR2 SNEGSKA (reference sequence). The CDR3 region has the DNA TGCAGTGCTAGAGATCACACTGAAGCTTTCTTT. Translation gives CSARDHTEAFF.

This clonotype was seen more than once but under ten times. This chain connects TRBV6-1 to TRBJ1-6, with 7 bases matching TRBD1. CDR3 length equals 14 residues. The trim removed 5 bases at V and 10 bases at J, leaving 8 bases unmatched. From germline, CDR1 is MNHNS and CDR2 SASEGT. The CDR3 coding sequence is TGTGCCAGCAGTAGACAGGGAATTGGGTCACCCCTCCACTTT. Translation gives CASSRQGIGSPLHF.